The 10 T cell receptor beta chains below all came from one sample that was sequenced in a study of neurological immune-mediated disorders. TCRdb ran MiXCR on the 5' RACE reads and lists one entry per CDR3 protein. The sample lists roughly 43,000 distinct CDR3 sequences, around 1.9% seen once, with 2.2% in the top ten. Sequencing used PBMCs. The source is a woman between 40 and 50 years old with multiple sclerosis.

This clonotype was seen at least ten times. This chain links TRBV20-1 with TRBJ2-7, with 7 positions matching TRBD1. Losses at the gene ends were 1 base for V and 4 bases for J; bases not matched to a gene: 13. CDR3 length: 16 amino acids. Germline values: CDR1 DFQATT, CDR2 SNEGSKA (reference sequence). The CDR3 loop is CSARAPRGPRGYEQYF. In nucleotides, the CDR3 is TGCAGTGCTAGAGCCCCCCGAGGGCCCAGGGGGTACGAGCAGTACTTC.

This clonotype was recorded many times. This chain connects TRBV7-9 to TRBJ1-1, with D hard to call. The germline V gene encodes CDR1 SEHNR and CDR2 FQNEAQ (reference sequence). Trimming left V 2 bases short and J 6 bases short, with 13 bases between. The CDR3 runs to 14 residues. CDR3 in amino acids: CASSLSGLFAEAFF. The CDR3 bases are TGTGCCAGCAGCTTATCAGGACTTTTCGCTGAAGCTTTCTTT.

Many counts were recorded for this clonotype. The chain is built from TRBV4-1 and TRBJ1-4; maybe TRBD1 (6 bases). This CDR3 has 15 amino acids. The V end lost 1 base, the J end lost 4 bases, and 10 bases lay between the germline ends. Germline loops: CDR1 MGHRA, CDR2 YSYEKL. CDR3 in amino acids: CASSQGTAFNEKLFF. DNA of the CDR3: TGCGCCAGCAGCCAAGGGACAGCTTTTAATGAAAAACTGTTTTTT.

This clonotype was seen ten or more times. The chain is built from TRBV20-1 and TRBJ1-1; 7 bases map to TRBD1. After removal of 0 bases from V and 4 bases from J, the junction contained 8 bases not matched to a gene. Germline V gene sequence: CDR1 DFQATT, CDR2 SNEGSKA (reference sequence). The CDR3 runs 15 residues. The CDR3 spells CSARDLFSGGTEAFF. The CDR3 nucleotides are TGCAGTGCTAGAGATTTGTTCTCAGGGGGCACTGAAGCTTTCTTT.

This clonotype came up many times. The chain recombines TRBV7-2 with TRBJ2-5, with 9 bases that match TRBD1. The length of the CDR3 is 15 residues. The J segment lost 6 bases and the V segment lost 3 bases, leaving 8 bases of the junction unmatched. Germline V lookup: CDR1 SGHTA, CDR2 FQGNSA. CDR3 protein: CASSFGTGKGQTQYF. The CDR3 DNA reads as TGTGCCAGCAGCTTTGGGACAGGGAAGGGACAGACCCAGTACTTC.

This clonotype is medium-sized by share. V is TRBV18 and J is TRBJ2-7; 7 bases are shared with TRBD1. CDR1 is KGHSH and CDR2 is LQKENI in the germline V gene. V gave up 4 bases and J gave up 2 bases; unmatched junction bases: 5. CDR3 length equals 14 residues. Here the CDR3 DNA reads TGTGCCAGCTCACAACAGGGGAATCCCTACGAGCAGTACTTC. Translation gives CASSQQGNPYEQYF. The variable domain in full, with the rest retrieved from reference TRBV18 and TRBJ2-7, is NAGVMQNPRHLVRRRGQEARLRCSPMKGHSHVYWYRQLPEEGLKFMVYLQKENIIDESGMPKERFSAEFPKEGPSILRIQQVVRGDSAAYFCASSQQGNPYEQYFGPGTRLTVT.

Many counts were recorded for this clonotype. The chain uses TRBV20-1 and TRBJ2-7; D may be TRBD2 (5 bases). The length of the CDR3 is 15 residues. Trimming stripped 0 bases from V and 0 bases from J, with 12 bases between. Germline V gene data show CDR1 as DFQATT and CDR2 as SNEGSKA (reference sequence). Here the CDR3 reads CSARDQSGSSYEQYF. CDR3 bases: TGCAGTGCTAGAGATCAGAGCGGATCCTCCTACGAGCAGTACTTC.

This clonotype was seen at least ten times. The chain has TRBV2 and TRBJ1-6; unclear D gene. The CDR3 covers 14 residues. CDR1 and CDR2 from the germline V gene are SNHLY and FYNNEI. The germline V and J ends were trimmed by 3 bases and 8 bases, with 11 bases remaining between them. The CDR3 reads CASSEVMSDSPLHF. CDR3 sequence (DNA): TGTGCCAGCAGTGAGGTTATGTCGGATTCACCCCTCCACTTT.

The table lists this clonotype with many counts. The J gene is TRBJ1-4, the V gene TRBV12-3 or TRBV12-4; 7 nucleotides align to TRBD1. The CDR3 runs 14 residues. V lost 4 bases, J lost 1 base, and 0 bases stayed unmatched. CDR3 coding DNA: TGTGCCAGCAGTTCAGGGGGAACTAATGAAAAACTGTTTTTT. This translates into CASSSGGTNEKLFF.

This clonotype was counted at least ten times. CDR3 bases: TGTGCCAGCAGCCCACGCCGAGACAGGACAGATACGCAGTATTTT. Protein: CASSPRRDRTDTQYF. This sequence joins TRBV7-8 and TRBJ2-3; D is perhaps TRBD1 (6 bases). Trimming shortened V by 5 bases and J by 3 bases, and 15 bases separated the two germline ends. CDR1 is SGHVS, CDR2 FQNEAQ, per germline. The length of the CDR3 is 15 residues.